This is a list of T cell receptor beta chains from one sample in a study of cytomegalovirus exposure and HLA in healthy donors. The data were produced by immunoSEQ multiplex PCR, yet TCRdb's version contains in-frame clones alone and is incomplete. The data contain some 130,000 clones, 70% to 85% of them singletons. Sequencing was done on a sample of PBMCs. The source of these receptors is a man aged 40-55 years in good health and CMV-seropositive. Both conserved end residues are part of each CDR3. Fields, in order: J gene, clone size, V gene, D gene, CDR3 protein, CDR3 DNA. D genes are given only for firm matches. Size values are once, few and many counts, or a class for expanded clones, and some rows have none.

j_gene: TRBJ2-7
abundance: few
v_gene: TRBV15
d_gene: -
CDR3aa: CATTAETGETYEQYF
CDR3nt: TGTGCCACCACCGCGGAAACCGGGGAGACCTACGAGCAGTACTTC

j_gene: TRBJ2-7
abundance: -
v_gene: TRBV7-9
d_gene: TRBD2
CDR3aa: CASSLAGAGGYEQYF
CDR3nt: TGTGCCAGCAGCTTAGCCGGGGCGGGAGGATACGAGCAGTACTTC

j_gene: TRBJ2-5
abundance: few
v_gene: TRBV5-6
d_gene: -
CDR3aa: CASSVGQYQETQYF
CDR3nt: TGTGCCAGCAGCGTGGGCCAGTACCAAGAGACCCAGTACTTC

j_gene: TRBJ2-6
abundance: -
v_gene: TRBV28
d_gene: -
CDR3aa: CASSFSGANVLTF
CDR3nt: TGTGCCAGCAGTTTTAGTGGGGCCAACGTCCTGACTTTC

j_gene: TRBJ2-3
abundance: -
v_gene: TRBV15
d_gene: TRBD2
CDR3aa: CATSRGGAGYTDTQYF
CDR3nt: TGTGCCACCAGCAGAGGGGGAGCGGGGTACACAGATACGCAGTATTTT

j_gene: TRBJ2-7
abundance: -
v_gene: TRBV28
d_gene: -
CDR3aa: CASRTGNHEQYF
CDR3nt: TGTGCCAGCAGAACAGGGAACCACGAGCAGTACTTC

j_gene: TRBJ2-7
abundance: -
v_gene: TRBV6-5
d_gene: -
CDR3aa: CASSYSSGFSYEQYF
CDR3nt: TGTGCCAGCAGTTACTCGAGCGGATTCTCCTACGAGCAGTACTTC

j_gene: TRBJ2-7
abundance: -
v_gene: TRBV6-6
d_gene: TRBD1
CDR3aa: CASRAGQGAIEQYF
CDR3nt: TGTGCCAGCAGAGCCGGACAGGGGGCGATCGAGCAGTACTTC

j_gene: TRBJ1-2
abundance: -
v_gene: TRBV11-2
d_gene: -
CDR3aa: CASSLGNGANYGYTF
CDR3nt: TGTGCCAGCAGCTTAGGAAATGGGGCAAACTATGGCTACACCTTC

j_gene: TRBJ2-7
abundance: -
v_gene: TRBV11-3
d_gene: TRBD2
CDR3aa: CASSLFSGSSYEQYF
CDR3nt: TGTGCCAGCAGCTTATTTAGCGGGAGTTCCTACGAGCAGTACTTC

j_gene: TRBJ2-7
abundance: -
v_gene: TRBV30
d_gene: TRBD2
CDR3aa: CAWSSSGSFVPYEQYF
CDR3nt: TGTGCCTGGAGTAGTAGCGGGTCCTTCGTGCCCTACGAGCAGTACTTC

j_gene: TRBJ2-7
abundance: -
v_gene: TRBV10-3
d_gene: TRBD2
CDR3aa: CATEVDVGGRARVREQYF
CDR3nt: TGTGCCACCGAAGTCGATGTTGGCGGGAGGGCGAGGGTCCGCGAGCAGTACTTC

j_gene: TRBJ2-1
abundance: -
v_gene: TRBV28
d_gene: -
CDR3aa: CASLITRGGNEQFF
CDR3nt: TGTGCCAGCTTAATTACTAGAGGTGGCAATGAGCAGTTCTTC

j_gene: TRBJ1-1
abundance: -
v_gene: TRBV5-6
d_gene: TRBD1
CDR3aa: CASSPGTGVPVNTEAFF
CDR3nt: TGTGCCAGCAGCCCCGGGACAGGGGTGCCGGTGAACACTGAAGCTTTCTTT

j_gene: TRBJ1-2
abundance: -
v_gene: TRBV11-2
d_gene: TRBD1
CDR3aa: CASSHGQGAIYGYTF
CDR3nt: TGTGCCAGCAGCCACGGACAGGGGGCTATTTATGGCTACACCTTC

j_gene: TRBJ1-4
abundance: -
v_gene: TRBV6-6
d_gene: -
CDR3aa: CASSYQSGREKLFF
CDR3nt: TGTGCCAGCAGTTATCAGTCAGGAAGGGAAAAACTGTTTTTT

j_gene: TRBJ2-1
abundance: -
v_gene: TRBV6-5
d_gene: TRBD1
CDR3aa: CASTPGTGGNEQFF
CDR3nt: TGTGCCAGTACTCCCGGGACAGGGGGGAATGAGCAGTTCTTC

j_gene: TRBJ1-1
abundance: -
v_gene: TRBV6-5
d_gene: -
CDR3aa: CASSRDSEAFF
CDR3nt: TGTGCCAGCAGCCGGGACTCTGAAGCTTTCTTT

j_gene: TRBJ2-3
abundance: -
v_gene: TRBV28
d_gene: TRBD2
CDR3aa: CASHIAGTTTDTQYF
CDR3nt: TGTGCCAGCCACATAGCGGGAACCACCACAGATACGCAGTATTTT

j_gene: TRBJ1-1
abundance: -
v_gene: TRBV11-2
d_gene: -
CDR3aa: CASSLGRLGEAFF
CDR3nt: TGTGCCAGCAGCTTAGGGAGATTGGGTGAAGCTTTCTTT

j_gene: TRBJ1-3
abundance: -
v_gene: TRBV5-1
d_gene: -
CDR3aa: CASTGGGTGNTIYF
CDR3nt: TGCGCCAGCACCGGGGGGGGAACTGGAAACACCATATATTTT

j_gene: TRBJ2-1
abundance: few
v_gene: TRBV7-9
d_gene: -
CDR3aa: CATPRGANEQFF
CDR3nt: TGTGCCACCCCTCGGGGTGCGAATGAGCAGTTCTTC

j_gene: TRBJ2-2
abundance: -
v_gene: TRBV7-3
d_gene: TRBD2
CDR3aa: CASSLSALAGVAGELFF
CDR3nt: TGTGCCAGCAGCTTATCCGCCCTAGCGGGAGTAGCCGGGGAGCTGTTTTTT

j_gene: TRBJ2-5
abundance: once
v_gene: TRBV5-1
d_gene: TRBD1
CDR3aa: CASTGQGETQYF
CDR3nt: TGCGCCAGCACCGGACAGGGGGAGACCCAGTACTTC

j_gene: TRBJ1-2
abundance: -
v_gene: TRBV5-4
d_gene: -
CDR3aa: CASSLKAGHDGYTF
CDR3nt: TGTGCCAGCAGCTTGAAGGCAGGGCATGATGGCTACACCTTC

j_gene: TRBJ1-5
abundance: -
v_gene: TRBV19
d_gene: TRBD1
CDR3aa: CASSPQGALGQPQHF
CDR3nt: TGTGCCAGTAGTCCGCAGGGGGCGCTGGGTCAGCCCCAGCATTTT

j_gene: TRBJ2-1
abundance: -
v_gene: TRBV19
d_gene: TRBD2
CDR3aa: CASRVGTSPFDEQFF
CDR3nt: TGTGCCAGTAGGGTCGGGACTAGCCCCTTCGATGAGCAGTTCTTC

j_gene: TRBJ2-7
abundance: -
v_gene: TRBV2
d_gene: TRBD2
CDR3aa: CASKRGAPREQYF
CDR3nt: TGTGCCAGCAAGCGGGGGGCCCCGCGGGAGCAGTACTTC

j_gene: TRBJ2-5
abundance: -
v_gene: TRBV5-1
d_gene: TRBD1
CDR3aa: CASSLGPGGAETQYF
CDR3nt: TGCGCCAGCAGCTTGGGACCAGGGGGCGCGGAGACCCAGTACTTC

j_gene: TRBJ1-2
abundance: -
v_gene: TRBV7-9
d_gene: TRBD1
CDR3aa: CASIITGTDYGYTF
CDR3nt: TGTGCCAGCATCATAACCGGGACAGACTATGGCTACACCTTC

j_gene: TRBJ1-2
abundance: -
v_gene: TRBV6-5
d_gene: TRBD1
CDR3aa: CASRLQGALGGYTF
CDR3nt: TGTGCCAGCCGATTACAGGGGGCTTTGGGGGGCTACACCTTC

j_gene: TRBJ2-1
abundance: -
v_gene: TRBV9
d_gene: -
CDR3aa: CASSVIEGGPYNEQFF
CDR3nt: TGTGCCAGCAGCGTTATTGAGGGAGGCCCCTACAATGAGCAGTTCTTC

j_gene: TRBJ1-5
abundance: -
v_gene: TRBV25-1
d_gene: -
CDR3aa: CASRLVGGPQHF
CDR3nt: TGTGCCAGCCGCTTAGTAGGAGGGCCCCAGCATTTT

j_gene: TRBJ1-4
abundance: once
v_gene: TRBV7-2
d_gene: TRBD1
CDR3aa: CASSLTGAGEKLFF
CDR3nt: TGTGCCAGCAGCTTAACAGGGGCCGGCGAAAAACTGTTTTTT

j_gene: TRBJ2-3
abundance: -
v_gene: TRBV5-1
d_gene: -
CDR3aa: CASTAEGADTQYF
CDR3nt: TGCGCCAGCACGGCAGAGGGTGCAGATACGCAGTATTTT

j_gene: TRBJ1-1
abundance: -
v_gene: TRBV18
d_gene: -
CDR3aa: CASSPTQGDTEAFF
CDR3nt: TGTGCCAGCTCACCAACACAGGGAGACACTGAAGCTTTCTTT

j_gene: TRBJ2-3
abundance: -
v_gene: TRBV9
d_gene: TRBD2
CDR3aa: CASSVAIGTNTDTQYF
CDR3nt: TGTGCCAGCAGCGTAGCTATAGGGACTAACACAGATACGCAGTATTTT

j_gene: TRBJ2-7
abundance: -
v_gene: TRBV27
d_gene: -
CDR3aa: CASSFLAGSYEQYF
CDR3nt: TGTGCCAGCAGTTTTCTAGCAGGCTCCTACGAGCAGTACTTC

j_gene: TRBJ2-3
abundance: -
v_gene: TRBV5-1
d_gene: TRBD2
CDR3aa: CASSTYSGGTDTQYF
CDR3nt: TGCGCCAGCAGCACCTACTCGGGAGGTACAGATACGCAGTATTTT

j_gene: TRBJ2-3
abundance: -
v_gene: TRBV6-6
d_gene: TRBD1
CDR3aa: CASTLLGTDTDTQYF
CDR3nt: TGTGCCAGCACCCTACTAGGGACAGACACAGATACGCAGTATTTT

j_gene: TRBJ2-7
abundance: -
v_gene: TRBV4-1
d_gene: TRBD2
CDR3aa: CASSHGLAGVDEQYF
CDR3nt: TGCGCCAGCAGCCATGGACTAGCGGGAGTGGATGAGCAGTACTTC

j_gene: TRBJ1-1
abundance: -
v_gene: TRBV5-1
d_gene: -
CDR3aa: CASSEGGVAEAFF
CDR3nt: TGCGCCAGCAGCGAAGGGGGGGTGGCTGAAGCTTTCTTT

j_gene: TRBJ1-1
abundance: few
v_gene: TRBV5-1
d_gene: TRBD1
CDR3aa: CASSGRTGITEAFF
CDR3nt: TGCGCCAGCAGCGGCCGGACAGGGATCACTGAAGCTTTCTTT

j_gene: TRBJ2-7
abundance: -
v_gene: TRBV5-1
d_gene: -
CDR3aa: CASSLGQALLAEQYF
CDR3nt: TGCGCCAGCAGCTTGGGACAGGCCCTACTCGCCGAGCAGTACTTC

j_gene: TRBJ1-2
abundance: -
v_gene: TRBV11-2
d_gene: TRBD1
CDR3aa: CASSLDTGGNYGYTF
CDR3nt: TGTGCCAGCAGCTTAGATACAGGGGGTAACTATGGCTACACCTTC

j_gene: TRBJ1-6
abundance: -
v_gene: TRBV6-6
d_gene: -
CDR3aa: CASSYLRIPLAW
CDR3nt: TGTGCCAGCAGTTACTTACGCATCCCCTTAGCGTGG

j_gene: TRBJ2-1
abundance: -
v_gene: TRBV7-2
d_gene: -
CDR3aa: CASSFTGISYNEQFF
CDR3nt: TGTGCCAGCAGCTTTACCGGGATCTCCTACAATGAGCAGTTCTTC

j_gene: TRBJ2-7
abundance: once
v_gene: TRBV7-6
d_gene: TRBD2
CDR3aa: CASSLVAGGTYEQYF
CDR3nt: TGTGCCAGCAGCTTAGTAGCGGGAGGGACCTACGAGCAGTACTTC